Below are 17 T cell receptor beta chains sequenced from a single sample in a study of blood T cells in healthy people across ages. Alongside a J-beta primer mix, a sample-barcoded 5' primer served in a second PCR lasting about 7 to 12 cycles. TCRdb recomputed calls from the 5' RACE reads with MiXCR, one row per CDR3 protein. The table shows about 730,000 distinct CDR3 sequences, with approximately 43% occurring only once. The sample consisted of blood. The receptors originated from a woman aged 55-70 years in good health.

The J gene is TRBJ2-5, the V gene TRBV3-1, with D tentatively TRBD2 (5 bases). CDR3 length: 13 residues. Germline V gene sequence: CDR1 LGHDT, CDR2 YNNKEL (reference sequence). The germline V and J ends were trimmed by 2 bases and 7 bases, with 11 bases remaining between them. The CDR3 DNA is TGTGCCAGCAGCCAACCTATAGAGGGGACCCAGTACTTC. Residues: CASSQPIEGTQYF.

Only a few counts were recorded for this clonotype. V and J are TRBV21-1 and TRBJ1-6. TRBV21-1 is a pseudogene locus. This CDR3 is built from 17 residues. The CDR3 protein is CASLLEGRGPYNSPLHF. The DNA for the CDR3 is TGTGCCAGCCTTCTCGAGGGCCGCGGGCCCTATAATTCACCCCTCCACTTT.

This clonotype occurred a few times. V gene TRBV29-1 combines with J gene TRBJ1-1; D gene unclear. V was shortened by 4 bases and J by 2 bases, with 5 bases between the two germline ends. The length of the CDR3 is 11 residues. Germline V lookup: CDR1 SQVTM, CDR2 ANQGSEA. The CDR3 sequence is CSVGVNTEAFF. The CDR3 DNA follows: TGCAGCGTTGGAGTTAACACTGAAGCTTTCTTT.

The chain employs TRBV6-5 and TRBJ2-3, with D maybe TRBD2 (5 bases). V lost 2 bases and J lost 1, with 10 bases in between. This CDR3 comprises 15 residues. Per the germline V gene, CDR1 is MNHEY and CDR2 is SVGAGI. CDR3 sequence reads: CASSYGPAGTDTQYF. CDR3 in DNA: TGTGCCAGCAGTTACGGACCAGCGGGCACAGATACGCAGTATTTT.

This clonotype came up a few times. The J gene is TRBJ1-2, the V gene TRBV6-2 or TRBV6-3; 9 bases line up with TRBD1. Trimming removed 4 bases from V and 8 bases from J; junction bases left unmatched: 8. Germline CDR1 reads MNHEY; CDR2 reads SVGEGT. The CDR3 spans 14 residues. In nucleotides, the CDR3 is TGTGCCAGCAGTTCCGGACAGGGGCCGCGAGGCTACACCTTC. This gives the protein CASSSGQGPRGYTF.

Remarks on this clonotype: A junction boundary mismatches the germline segment, possibly from a read error. V is TRBV3-1 and J is TRBJ2-4; TRBD1 or TRBD2 may be the D gene (7 bases each). The germline V gene has CDR1 LGHDT and CDR2 YNNKEL (reference sequence). The CDR3 totals 15 residues. The CDR3 reads CASGQAGQLENIQYF. The CDR3 DNA follows: TGTGCCAGCGGCCAAGCGGGACAGTTAGAAAACATTCAGTACTTC.

The chain uses TRBV15 and TRBJ2-7; D perhaps matches TRBD1 (5 bases). In germline, CDR1 is LNHNV, CDR2 YYDKDF (reference sequence). The V end lost 1 base, the J end lost 2 bases, and 12 bases lay between the germline ends. The CDR3 length is 15 residues. The CDR3 nucleotides read TGTGCCACCAGCAGAGGTCCAAGGGGTACCTACGAGCAGTACTTC. It specifies CATSRGPRGTYEQYF.

This chain joins TRBV20-1 and TRBJ2-5, with TRBD1 matching over 8 bases. In germline, CDR1 is DFQATT, CDR2 SNEGSKA (reference sequence). This CDR3 region has 15 residues. The V gene end was trimmed by 3 bases and the J gene end by 11 bases; junction bases not matched to a gene: 17. CDR3 amino acids: CSARDRDRRNGEQYF. In DNA, the CDR3 is TGCAGTGCTAGGGACCGGGACAGGAGGAATGGGGAGCAGTACTTC.

The V call is TRBV3-1, the J call TRBJ1-1; the D gene is possibly TRBD1 (5 bases). V lost 4 bases, J lost 5 bases, and 20 bases lay in between. CDR3 length: 16 amino acids. The germline gives CDR1 LGHDT, CDR2 YNNKEL (reference sequence). The CDR3 bases are TGTGCCAGCAGCCTGGGGGATACAGGCCCGGGGACTGAAGCTTTCTTT. This sequence encodes CASSLGDTGPGTEAFF.

CDR3 nucleotides: TGCGCCAGCAGCTTCGGACAGACGGGCTATGGCTACACCTTC. Translation gives CASSFGQTGYGYTF. This chain joins TRBV5-1 and TRBJ1-2; TRBD1 is a possible D gene (6 bases). Per germline, CDR1 SGHRS and CDR2 YFSETQ. The CDR3 is made up of 14 amino acids. The V gene lost 2 bases and the J gene lost 4 bases, with 12 bases spanning the gap.

The chain uses TRBV20-1 and TRBJ1-1; 7 positions match TRBD1. Losses at the gene ends were 6 bases for V and 5 bases for J; bases not matched to a gene: 21. Germline V CDR1 and CDR2: DFQATT, SNEGSKA (reference sequence). The CDR3 is 17 amino acids. The CDR3: CSAPAGRGHFIGTEAFF. Here the CDR3 DNA reads TGCAGTGCCCCCGCCGGGAGGGGGCATTTTATAGGAACTGAAGCTTTCTTT.

The rearrangement links TRBV29-1 to TRBJ1-2; D remains ambiguous. The CDR3 consists of 11 residues. Per the germline V gene, CDR1 is SQVTM and CDR2 is ANQGSEA. V lost 7 bases and J 7 bases, leaving 13 bases between the germline ends. CDR3 protein: CSGEGKTGYTF. The CDR3 DNA sequence: TGCAGCGGGGAGGGCAAGACTGGCTACACCTTC.

The chain couples TRBV12-3 or TRBV12-4 to TRBJ2-3, with D possibly matching TRBD2 (5 bases). The CDR3 spans 16 residues. With 1 base removed from V and 4 bases from J, the gap between germline ends came to 15 bases. Here the CDR3 DNA reads TGTGCCAGCAGTTTAGGGAGCGGAAAATGGGCAGATACGCAGTATTTT. Its translation is CASSLGSGKWADTQYF.

The chain is built from TRBV7-8 and TRBJ1-2; 7 positions agree with TRBD1. Germline V gene sequence: CDR1 SGHVS, CDR2 FQNEAQ. With V trimmed by 2 bases and J by 6 bases, 21 bases remained unmatched. The CDR3 runs to 19 residues. In DNA form, the CDR3 reads TGTGCCAGCAGCTTAATAGCAATTATGGGACAGACGGTCAGACATGGCTACACCTTC. It specifies CASSLIAIMGQTVRHGYTF.

This clonotype has just one count. V gene TRBV12-3 or TRBV12-4 combines with J gene TRBJ2-3, with no clear D. The CDR3 loop spans 12 amino acids. V lost 6 bases to trimming and J lost 4 bases, with 8 bases between them. The CDR3 nucleotides read TGTGCCAGCAGATTGGCGGCAGATACGCAGTATTTT. This translates into CASRLAADTQYF.

V and J are TRBV7-2 and TRBJ2-7; D not resolved. Germline V gives CDR1 SGHTA, CDR2 FQGNSA. CDR3 length: 13 residues. V was pared by 5 bases and J by 4 bases, with 12 bases between. The CDR3 here is CASSPRALYEQYF. The CDR3 region has the DNA TGTGCCAGCAGCCCCCGGGCTTTGTACGAGCAGTACTTC.

The chain carries TRBV4-1 and TRBJ1-5; 8 bases align to TRBD1. Germline lookup yields CDR1 MGHRA and CDR2 YSYEKL. The CDR3 is 16 amino acids. Trimming cost V 3 bases and J 7 bases; bases outside gene matches: 11. DNA for the CDR3: TGCGCCAGCAGCCACCCCACCAGGGGGCGCACACAGCCCCAGCATTTT. This translates into CASSHPTRGRTQPQHF.